This T cell receptor (beta chain) is drawn from a study of shared clonotypes between healthy human individuals. Study in general: Every donor yielded three CD4 naive, three CD4 memory, two CD8 naive and one CD8 memory plate. General study findings and limits: Limitation of the genetic and exposure-history diversity represented came from the few donors. Naive CD4 clonotypes overlapped across a few donors at about 5.3%.

Some clones are missing from TCRdb's copy, which holds only in-frame ones; the method was immunoSEQ multiplex PCR. The sample holds around 2.1 million clones; 90% to 97% are singletons and the top ten take approximately 0.13%. Into CD45RA+ naive and CD45RA-negative memory subsets, the CD4+ cells were split. The ends lost 5 bases at V and 4 bases at J; junction bases unmatched: 15. This CDR3 contains 18 residues. CDR1 and CDR2 (germline): LNHDA, SQIVND (reference sequence). Concerning this clone: Its specificity is unknown.

The receptor was derived from a young man in good health. The chain uses TRBV19 and TRBJ1-5, with TRBD1 identical over 9 bases. The sample taken for sequencing was naive CD4+ T cells sorted from blood. Subset indicated: CD45RA+ positively selected. The CDR3 loop reads CASSFLPGRGTGNQPQHF. In nucleotides, the CDR3 is TGTGCCAGTAGTTTCCTCCCGGGGAGGGGGACAGGGAATCAGCCCCAGCATTTT.